The sequence of this T cell receptor beta chain was determined in a study of PD-L1 blockade in urothelial cancer. The time point here: pretreatment peripheral blood. Some clones are missing from TCRdb's copy, which holds only in-frame ones; the method was immunoSEQ multiplex PCR. The repertoire has 70,000 or so clones, 85% to 90% of them found once; the top ten carry 4.5%. V shed 0 bases, J shed 9 bases, and the junction held 10 bases outside the gene matches. This CDR3 has 16 amino acids. Germline-derived CDR1 and CDR2 are SGHRS and YFSETQ. The chain links TRBV5-1 to TRBJ2-1, with 9 positions matching TRBD1. This clonotype was obtained from an older man with urothelial cancer. Sequencing was performed on PBMCs, taken around atezolizumab (anti-PD-L1) treatment. The CDR3 spells CASSLAPWAGQGEQFF. In nucleotides, the CDR3 is TGCGCCAGCAGCTTGGCCCCTTGGGCGGGACAGGGTGAGCAGTTCTTC.